This T cell receptor beta chain was profiled in a study of regulatory T cells in long-lasting Graves disease. Arm-PCR with iRepertoire HTBI primers amplified the CDR3 regions for these TCR beta libraries. Per the original data handling: Identification across samples found approximately 60 TRBV and roughly 14 TRBJ segments. TCRdb reprocessed the multiplex PCR reads via MiXCR and lists one record per CDR3 protein. TCRdb, not the original authors, processed these V and J calls. This table has about 460,000 distinct CDR3 sequences, around 15% appearing once. Time point defined: newly diagnosed GD, antithyroid drugs for less than 3 months. Making the TCR library involved RNA that had been extracted from PBMCs. This clonotype has at least ten counts. No antigen is known for it. Whole-study findings and limits: Researchers reported studying only peripheral blood, not thyroid tissue. Persistent disease exhibited a predilection for TRBV28, TRBJ1-2 and TRBJ2-5.

Trimming pared 1 base from V and 0 bases from J, leaving 16 bases between. The CDR3 consists of 18 residues. The germline gives CDR1 SGHTA, CDR2 FQGNSA. These data also featured in a second study, about T cells in Graves' hyperthyroidism and ophthalmopathy. That report notes: The primer set for the first-round RT-PCR of the TCR CDR3 was HTBI.

This receptor was identified in a woman aged 50 to 60 with Graves disease. The sequenced sample was peripheral blood mononuclear cells (PBMCs), obtained at new diagnosis, from a patient treated with antithyroid drugs. The rearrangement links TRBV7-2 to TRBJ2-1; D is unresolved. The CDR3 DNA sequence: TGTGCCAGCAGCTTAGGGTTGGAATTTTATACCTCCTACAATGAGCAGTTCTTC. Translation: CASSLGLEFYTSYNEQFF.